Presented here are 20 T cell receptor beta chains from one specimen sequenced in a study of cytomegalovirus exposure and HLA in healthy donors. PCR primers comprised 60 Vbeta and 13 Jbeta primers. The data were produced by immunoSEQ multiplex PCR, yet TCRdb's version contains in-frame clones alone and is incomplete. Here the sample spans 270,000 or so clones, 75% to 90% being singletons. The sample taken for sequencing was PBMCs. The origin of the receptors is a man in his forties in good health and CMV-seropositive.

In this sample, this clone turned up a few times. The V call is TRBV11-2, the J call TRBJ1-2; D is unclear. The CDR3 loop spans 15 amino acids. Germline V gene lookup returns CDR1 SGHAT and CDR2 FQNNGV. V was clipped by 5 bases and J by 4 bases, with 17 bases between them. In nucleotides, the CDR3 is TGTGCCAGCAGCCCCCGGGGAGGTCCCGGCTATGGCTACACCTTC. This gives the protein CASSPRGGPGYGYTF.

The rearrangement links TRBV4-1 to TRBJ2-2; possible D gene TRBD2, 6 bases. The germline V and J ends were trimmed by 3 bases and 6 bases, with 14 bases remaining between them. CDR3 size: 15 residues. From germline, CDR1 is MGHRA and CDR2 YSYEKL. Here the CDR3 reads CASSHPGRGSGELFF. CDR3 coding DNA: TGCGCCAGCAGCCATCCAGGTCGGGGGTCCGGGGAGCTGTTTTTT.

CDR3 DNA sequence: TGTGCCAGCAGCCAGGACAGGGGGCTCACCGGGGAGCTGTTTTTT. It specifies CASSQDRGLTGELFF. The V gene is TRBV2, the J gene TRBJ2-2; 11 bases agree with TRBD1. Trimming at V came to 6 bases and at J to 4 bases, leaving 4 bases not matched to a gene. This CDR3 region has 15 residues. Germline V gene data show CDR1 as SNHLY and CDR2 as FYNNEI.

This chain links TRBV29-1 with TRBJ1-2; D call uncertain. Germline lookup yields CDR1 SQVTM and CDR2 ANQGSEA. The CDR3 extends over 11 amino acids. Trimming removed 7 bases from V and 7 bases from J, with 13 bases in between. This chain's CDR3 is CSGSGEAGYTF. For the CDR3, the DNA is TGCAGCGGATCTGGGGAGGCTGGCTACACCTTC.

CDR3 coding DNA: TGTGCCAGCAGCTTAGTGGGGCTAGCGAACGAGCAGTACTTC. Residues: CASSLVGLANEQYF. J is TRBJ2-7 and V is TRBV7-9; D is possibly TRBD2 (6 bases). The germline V and J ends were trimmed by 1 base and 5 bases, with 12 bases remaining between them. The CDR3 has 14 amino acids. Germline V gene lookup returns CDR1 SEHNR and CDR2 FQNEAQ (reference sequence).

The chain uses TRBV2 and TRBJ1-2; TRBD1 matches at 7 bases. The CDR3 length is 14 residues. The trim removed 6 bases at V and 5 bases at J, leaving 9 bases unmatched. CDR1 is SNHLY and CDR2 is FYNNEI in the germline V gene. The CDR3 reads CASSRSARGYGYTF. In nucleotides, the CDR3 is TGTGCCAGCAGCAGATCGGCCAGGGGGTATGGCTACACCTTC.

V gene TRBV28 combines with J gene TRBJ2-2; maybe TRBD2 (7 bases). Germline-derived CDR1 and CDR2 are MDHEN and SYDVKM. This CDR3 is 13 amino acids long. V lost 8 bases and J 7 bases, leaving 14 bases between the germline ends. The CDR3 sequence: CASWGGGHGELFF. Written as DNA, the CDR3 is TGTGCCAGCTGGGGAGGGGGGCACGGGGAGCTGTTTTTT.

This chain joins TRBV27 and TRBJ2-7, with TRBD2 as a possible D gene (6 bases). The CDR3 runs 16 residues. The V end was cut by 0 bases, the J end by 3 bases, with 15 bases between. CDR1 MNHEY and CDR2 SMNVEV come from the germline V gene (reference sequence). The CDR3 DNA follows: TGTGCCAGCAGTTTATCTTCAGCGCGGGATTTCTACGAGCAGTACTTC. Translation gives CASSLSSARDFYEQYF.

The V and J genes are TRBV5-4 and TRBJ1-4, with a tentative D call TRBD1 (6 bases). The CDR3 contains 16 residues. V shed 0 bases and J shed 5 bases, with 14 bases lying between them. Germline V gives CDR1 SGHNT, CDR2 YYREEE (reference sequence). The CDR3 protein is CASSLGPGQGNEKLFF. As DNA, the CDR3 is TGTGCCAGCAGCTTGGGACCGGGACAAGGGAATGAAAAACTGTTTTTT.

The CDR3 DNA follows: TGTGCCAGCAGTTTATGGCGGCAGAGTGAAGCTTTCTTT. Amino acid sequence: CASSLWRQSEAFF. The gene calls are TRBV28 and TRBJ1-1; D not resolved. Germline CDR1 MDHEN, CDR2 SYDVKM. With 0 bases removed from V and 7 bases from J, the gap between germline ends came to 9 bases. The CDR3 is 13 amino acids.

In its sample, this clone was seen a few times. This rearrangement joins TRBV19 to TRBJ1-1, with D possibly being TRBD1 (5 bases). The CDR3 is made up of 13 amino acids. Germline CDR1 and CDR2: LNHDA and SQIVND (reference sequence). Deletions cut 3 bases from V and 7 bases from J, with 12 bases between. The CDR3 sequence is CASSMGEEFEAFF. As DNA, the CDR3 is TGTGCCAGTAGTATGGGGGAGGAGTTTGAAGCTTTCTTT.

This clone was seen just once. Here the CDR3 DNA reads TGTGCCAGCAGCCTGGGGACTAGCGGGATTGGAAGCTCCTACGAGCAGTACTTC. Amino acids: CASSLGTSGIGSSYEQYF. The chain employs TRBV4-2 and TRBJ2-5; 13 nucleotides agree with TRBD2. The J call may be mistaken, given a closer DNA end match to TRBJ2-7. CDR3 length equals 18 residues. The V gene's germline CDR1 is LGHNA and CDR2 YNFKEQ.

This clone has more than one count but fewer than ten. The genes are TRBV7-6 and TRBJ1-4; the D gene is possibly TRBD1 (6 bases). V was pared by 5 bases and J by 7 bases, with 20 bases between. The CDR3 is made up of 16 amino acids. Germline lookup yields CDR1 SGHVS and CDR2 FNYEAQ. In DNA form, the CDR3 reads TGTGCCAGCAGCCTGGGACCACGGGAAGGGGGTGAAAAACTGTTTTTT. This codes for CASSLGPREGGEKLFF.

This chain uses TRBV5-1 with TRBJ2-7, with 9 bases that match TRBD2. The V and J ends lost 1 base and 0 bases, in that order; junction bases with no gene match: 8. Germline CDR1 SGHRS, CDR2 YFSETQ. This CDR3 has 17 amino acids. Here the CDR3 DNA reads TGCGCCAGCAGCTTGTTAGCGGGAGAGCGGTACTCCTACGAGCAGTACTTC. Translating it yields CASSLLAGERYSYEQYF.

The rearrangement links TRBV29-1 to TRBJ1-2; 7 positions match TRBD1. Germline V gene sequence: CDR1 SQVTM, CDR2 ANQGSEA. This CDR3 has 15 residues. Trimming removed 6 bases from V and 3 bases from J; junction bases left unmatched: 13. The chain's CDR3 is CSVVLPGQLDYGYTF. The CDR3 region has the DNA TGCAGCGTGGTACTACCGGGACAGCTCGACTATGGCTACACCTTC.

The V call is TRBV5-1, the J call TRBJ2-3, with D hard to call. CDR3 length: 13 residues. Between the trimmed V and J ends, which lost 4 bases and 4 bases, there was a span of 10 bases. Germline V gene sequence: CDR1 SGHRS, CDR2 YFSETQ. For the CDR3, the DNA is TGCGCCAGCAGCATGACTCCCGCAGATACGCAGTATTTT. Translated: CASSMTPADTQYF.

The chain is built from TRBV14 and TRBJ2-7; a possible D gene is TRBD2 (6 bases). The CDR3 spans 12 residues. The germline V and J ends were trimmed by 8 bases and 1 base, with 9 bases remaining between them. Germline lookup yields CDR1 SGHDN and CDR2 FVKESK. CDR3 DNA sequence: TGTGCCAGCTCGGCGGGATCCTACGAGCAGTACTTC. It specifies CASSAGSYEQYF. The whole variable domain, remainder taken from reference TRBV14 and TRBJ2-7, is EAGVTQFPSHSVIEKGQTVTLRCDPISGHDNLYWYRRVMGKEIKFLLHFVKESKQDESGMPNNRFLAERTGGTYSTLKVQPAELEDSGVYFCASSAGSYEQYFGPGTRLTVT.

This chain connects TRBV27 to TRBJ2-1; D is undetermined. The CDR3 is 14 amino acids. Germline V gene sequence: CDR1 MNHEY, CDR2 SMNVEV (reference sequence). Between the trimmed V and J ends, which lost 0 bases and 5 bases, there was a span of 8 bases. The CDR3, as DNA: TGTGCCAGCAGTTTATCGGTCAGGAACAATGAGCAGTTCTTC. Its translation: CASSLSVRNNEQFF.

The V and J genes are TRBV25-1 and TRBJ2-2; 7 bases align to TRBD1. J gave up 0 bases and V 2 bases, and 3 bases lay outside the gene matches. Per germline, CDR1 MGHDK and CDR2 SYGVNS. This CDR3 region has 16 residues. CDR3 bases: TGTGCCAGCAGTGAAAACAGGGGATCGAACACCGGGGAGCTGTTTTTT. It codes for CASSENRGSNTGELFF.

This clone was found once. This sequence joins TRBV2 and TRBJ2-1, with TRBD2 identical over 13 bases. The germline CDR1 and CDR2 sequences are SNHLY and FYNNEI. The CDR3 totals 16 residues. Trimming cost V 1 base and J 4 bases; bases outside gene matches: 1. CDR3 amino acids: CASSEGTSGRYNEQFF. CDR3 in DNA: TGTGCCAGCAGTGAAGGGACTAGCGGGAGATACAATGAGCAGTTCTTC.